This T cell receptor (beta chain) was captured by sequencing in a study of response to subunit inactivated influenza vaccine. Study conclusions and caveats: The authors suggested that few new T cells are recruited per seasonal influenza vaccination.

One entry per CDR3 protein results from TCRdb running MiXCR on the RT-PCR reads. The sample consists of approximately 570,000 distinct CDR3 sequences, 7.5% to 8.5% of them appearing once. Unmatched junction bases numbered 13, after V lost 6 bases and J lost 2 bases. CDR3 size: 18 residues. Per the germline V gene, CDR1 is MNHEY and CDR2 is SVGEGT. This clonotype has just a few counts. The antigen is not known. This TCR came from a man aged 45-69 years who received an inactivated influenza vaccine. The specimen was PBMCs from blood, collected roughly 24 months after vaccination. The chain carries TRBV6-2 or TRBV6-3 and TRBJ2-3; 11 positions agree with TRBD2. CDR3 in DNA: TGTGCCAGCAGAACAAAAATACTAGCGGGGGCCTTCACAGATACGCAGTATTTT. Amino acids: CASRTKILAGAFTDTQYF.